These 22 T cell receptor beta chains were all obtained from the same sample, sequenced in a study of shared clonotypes between healthy human individuals. Terminally differentiated effector memory CD45RA+ cells were excluded from the naive CD8 cells, which were CD45RO-negative and positively selected for CCR7. Some clones are missing from TCRdb's copy, which holds only in-frame ones; the method was immunoSEQ multiplex PCR. The data hold 550,000 to 650,000 clones, with approximately 96% observed a single time. The specimen was naive CD8+ T cells sorted from blood. Receptors originate from a young woman in good health.

The genes are TRBV4-1 and TRBJ2-7; D gene ambiguous. The CDR3 has 16 amino acids. V lost 0 bases and J 2 bases, leaving 14 bases between the germline ends. Germline CDR1 is MGHRA and CDR2 is YSYEKL. The CDR3 nucleotides read TGCGCCAGCAGCCAAGATCTAAGGACGTTTACCTACGAGCAGTACTTC. This codes for CASSQDLRTFTYEQYF.

The chain employs TRBV28 and TRBJ2-7, with 11 bases aligning to TRBD1. The V segment lost 6 bases and the J segment 10 bases; nucleotides outside the gene matches: 11. The CDR3 is 14 amino acids. Germline lookup yields CDR1 MDHEN and CDR2 SYDVKM. CDR3 in DNA: TGTGCCAGCAGCCCTAGGGAGGACAGGGGGCATCAGTACTTC. Amino acid sequence: CASSPREDRGHQYF.

In nucleotides, the CDR3 is TGTGCCAGCAGCTACCGAGGAGGGCTAGCGGGGACCTGGGAGCAGTTCTTC. As protein: CASSYRGGLAGTWEQFF. The chain recombines TRBV11-3 with TRBJ2-1; the match to TRBD2 covers 9 bases. This CDR3 has 17 amino acids. The V gene's germline CDR1 is SGHNT and CDR2 YENEEA. Trimming took 4 bases from V and 10 from J; bases not matched to a gene: 17. Complete variable domain (other parts from reference TRBV11-3 and TRBJ2-1): EAGVVQSPRYKIIEKKQPVAFWCNPISGHNTLYWYLQNLGQGPELLIRYENEEAVDDSQLPKDRFSAERLKGVDSTLKIQPAELGDSAVYLCASSYRGGLAGTWEQFFGPGTRLTVL.

Regarding this clone: Other DNA sequences within the sample encode an identical CDR3. The chain carries TRBV9 and TRBJ2-7; D is possibly TRBD1 or TRBD2 (5 bases each). This CDR3 contains 14 residues. Germline V gene sequence: CDR1 SGDLS, CDR2 YYNGEE. V dropped 0 bases and J dropped 4 bases, with 11 bases sitting between them. For the CDR3, the DNA is TGTGCCAGCAGCGTAGGGGGGTCGGGATACGAGCAGTACTTC. Its translation: CASSVGGSGYEQYF.

The DNA for the CDR3 is TGTGCCAGCAGTTTAGCTAGGGCTAACACTGAAGCTTTCTTT. It encodes CASSLARANTEAFF. The chain links TRBV28 to TRBJ1-1; D unclear. Germline V gene lookup returns CDR1 MDHEN and CDR2 SYDVKM. Trimming cost V 2 bases and J 2 bases, with 9 bases left between them. The CDR3 consists of 14 residues.

CDR3 bases: TGTGCCAGTAGTATGTCGACAGGGCGAGGGTACGAGCAGTACTTC. Translating it yields CASSMSTGRGYEQYF. This chain links TRBV19 with TRBJ2-7, with 7 bases lining up with TRBD1. Trimming at V came to 3 bases and at J to 4 bases, leaving 9 bases not matched to a gene. This CDR3 region has 15 residues. Germline CDR1 is LNHDA and CDR2 is SQIVND (reference sequence).

This chain connects TRBV28 to TRBJ2-3; D not resolved. The germline V and J ends were trimmed by 2 bases and 13 bases, with 16 bases remaining between them. The CDR3 contains 13 residues. CDR1 and CDR2 (germline): MDHEN, SYDVKM. The chain's CDR3 is CASSLRSKISEYF. The CDR3 DNA reads as TGTGCCAGCAGTTTAAGATCTAAGATCTCGGAGTATTTT.

This clone was counted between two and nine times. This chain uses TRBV7-9 with TRBJ2-7; no definite D call. Germline V CDR1 and CDR2: SEHNR, FQNEAQ (reference sequence). Between the trimmed V and J ends, which lost 5 bases and 5 bases, there was a span of 10 bases. The length of the CDR3 is 12 residues. The DNA for the CDR3 is TGTGCCAGCAGCCAAATTGGCAACGAGCAGTACTTC. Amino acid sequence: CASSQIGNEQYF.

The genes are TRBV9 and TRBJ2-5; D gene ambiguous. The J call may be mistaken, given a closer DNA end match to TRBJ2-7. Germline loops: CDR1 SGDLS, CDR2 YYNGEE. This CDR3 is built from 12 residues. The chain's CDR3 is CASSAHPGEQYF. The CDR3 region has the DNA TGTGCCAGCAGCGCTCACCCGGGCGAGCAGTACTTC.

This clone was seen only once. This chain connects TRBV27 to TRBJ2-5, with TRBD2 identical over 11 bases. Germline V gives CDR1 MNHEY, CDR2 SMNVEV (reference sequence). V gave up 5 bases and J gave up 3 bases; unmatched junction bases: 5. This CDR3 is built from 15 residues. This CDR3 reads CASSPLLAGEETQYF. The CDR3 DNA follows: TGTGCCAGCAGTCCCCTACTAGCGGGAGAAGAGACCCAGTACTTC.

This chain uses TRBV5-1 with TRBJ1-5, with D unresolved. V lost 6 bases to trimming and J lost 3 bases, with 10 bases between them. Germline-derived CDR1 and CDR2 are SGHRS and YFSETQ. This CDR3 has 13 residues. The CDR3 DNA sequence: TGCGCCAGCATCGTCAAGGCCAATCAGCCCCAGCATTTT. Encoded protein: CASIVKANQPQHF. Full variable domain (remainder filled in from reference TRBV5-1 and TRBJ1-5): KAGVTQTPRYLIKTRGQQVTLSCSPISGHRSVSWYQQTPGQGLQFLFEYFSETQRNKGNFPGRFSGRQFSNSRSEMNVSTLELGDSALYLCASIVKANQPQHFGDGTRLSIL.

In nucleotides, the CDR3 is TGTGCCTACCAGGAACCGACAGGGTGGGTCGACGAGCAGTACTTC. It specifies CAYQEPTGWVDEQYF. The rearrangement links TRBV30 to TRBJ2-7; 7 positions match TRBD1. Germline V lookup: CDR1 GTSNPN, CDR2 SVGIG (reference sequence). J lost 5 bases, V lost 7 bases, and 17 bases had no gene match. The CDR3 contains 15 residues.

The chain employs TRBV27 and TRBJ1-5; TRBD1 is a possible D gene (6 bases). The V gene's germline CDR1 is MNHEY and CDR2 SMNVEV (reference sequence). V lost 2 bases, J lost 2 bases, and 13 bases lay in between. The CDR3 runs to 16 residues. In DNA form, the CDR3 reads TGTGCCAGCAGTTTACGCGAAAACAGGGGCAATCAGCCCCAGCATTTT. This sequence encodes CASSLRENRGNQPQHF.

This chain connects TRBV28 to TRBJ1-6; 7 bases line up with TRBD1. CDR1 is MDHEN, CDR2 SYDVKM, per germline. With V trimmed by 3 bases and J by 7 bases, 6 bases remained unmatched. CDR3 length: 15 amino acids. CDR3 in DNA: TGTGCCAGCAGTTTGTCGTCCAGGGGGAATTCACCCCTCCACTTT. Its protein is CASSLSSRGNSPLHF. Supplemented by reference TRBV28 and TRBJ1-6, the full variable domain reads DVKVTQSSRYLVKRTGEKVFLECVQDMDHENMFWYRQDPGLGLRLIYFSYDVKMKEKGDIPEGYSVSREKKERFSLILESASTNQTSMYLCASSLSSRGNSPLHFGNGTRLTVT.

The chain uses TRBV11-2 and TRBJ2-7; no clear D. Germline CDR1 and CDR2: SGHAT and FQNNGV. The CDR3 loop spans 15 amino acids. V lost 5 bases to trimming and J lost 2 bases, with 16 bases between them. The CDR3 coding sequence is TGTGCCAGCAGCCCCCCCTATGGGTCCCCCTACGAGCAGTACTTC. It is translated as CASSPPYGSPYEQYF.

This sequence joins TRBV30 and TRBJ2-1, with a possible D match to TRBD2 (6 bases). The CDR3 is 13 residues long. V was clipped by 0 bases and J by 6 bases, with 9 bases between them. Germline CDR1 and CDR2: GTSNPN and SVGIG (reference sequence). For the CDR3, the DNA is TGTGCCTGGAGTGTACTCGGGGGCAATGAGCAGTTCTTC. Amino acids: CAWSVLGGNEQFF. Looking up the rest from reference TRBV30 and TRBJ2-1 gives the full variable domain: SQTIHQWPATLVQPVGSPLSLECTVEGTSNPNLYWYRQAAGRGLQLLFYSVGIGQISSEVPQNLSASRPQDRQFILSSKKLLLSDSGFYLCAWSVLGGNEQFFGPGTRLTVL.

The chain is built from TRBV12-5 and TRBJ2-3; D might be TRBD2 (5 bases). CDR3 length equals 12 residues. Germline loops: CDR1 LGHNT, CDR2 FRNRAP. The ends were cut back, 6 bases at V and 6 bases at J, with 10 bases in the middle. CDR3 region: CASGFSGDTQYF. CDR3 DNA: TGTGCTAGTGGGTTCTCGGGGGATACGCAGTATTTT.

This chain connects TRBV19 to TRBJ2-3, with D possibly being TRBD1 (6 bases). The V end was cut by 6 bases, the J end by 6 bases, with 22 bases between. This CDR3 spans 16 amino acids. Germline V gene sequence: CDR1 LNHDA, CDR2 SQIVND (reference sequence). For the CDR3, the DNA is TGTGCCAGTAGGAAAGCGGAGGCAGGGGTTGCCGATACGCAGTATTTT. It encodes CASRKAEAGVADTQYF.

The chain's CDR3 is CASSYSSWTGTEAFF. The CDR3 nucleotides read TGTGCCAGCAGTTACTCCTCCTGGACAGGCACTGAAGCTTTCTTT. This chain uses TRBV6-5 with TRBJ1-1; 7 nucleotides match TRBD1. Germline V gene sequence: CDR1 MNHEY, CDR2 SVGAGI. The junction had 5 bases not matched to a gene; V was cut back by 0 bases and J by 4 bases. The CDR3 spans 15 residues.

J is TRBJ2-1 and V is TRBV28; a weak D match, TRBD2 (5 bases). V lost 10 bases and J lost 2, with 15 bases in between. From germline, CDR1 is MDHEN and CDR2 SYDVKM. The CDR3 has 14 residues. CDR3 in DNA: TGTGCCACCAGCGGTGGGGTACCCTACAATGAGCAGTTCTTC. This codes for CATSGGVPYNEQFF. The variable domain in full, with the rest retrieved from reference TRBV28 and TRBJ2-1, is DVKVTQSSRYLVKRTGEKVFLECVQDMDHENMFWYRQDPGLGLRLIYFSYDVKMKEKGDIPEGYSVSREKKERFSLILESASTNQTSMYLCATSGGVPYNEQFFGPGTRLTVL.

CDR3 amino acids: CASSPGRAYGEKLFF. As DNA, the CDR3 is TGTGCCAGCAGCCCCGGCCGGGCCTACGGTGAAAAACTGTTTTTT. The V gene is TRBV7-9, the J gene TRBJ1-4; D unclear. The germline CDR1 and CDR2 sequences are SEHNR and FQNEAQ (reference sequence). The V gene lost 5 bases and the J gene lost 7 bases, with 17 bases spanning the gap. The CDR3 totals 15 residues. The full variable domain, in which reference TRBV7-9 and TRBJ1-4 provide the parts outside the CDR3, is DTGVSQNPRHKITKRGQNVTFRCDPISEHNRLYWYRQTLGQGPEFLTYFQNEAQLEKSRLLSDRFSAERPKGSFSTLEIQRTEQGDSAMYLCASSPGRAYGEKLFFGSGTQLSVL.

This clone has more than one count but fewer than ten. The chain has TRBV21-1 and TRBJ1-1. TRBV21-1 is listed as a pseudogene. The CDR3 is 14 amino acids. CDR3 nucleotide sequence: TGTGCCAGCAGCAATCTGAAGTACAACACTGAAGCTTTCTTT. Translating gives CASSNLKYNTEAFF.